The clone carrying this TCR beta chain was seen ten or more times. The protocol was immunoSEQ multiplex PCR, while the TCRdb copy is restricted to in-frame clones and leaves out a portion. The table includes 96,000 or so clones, 84% detected once. The entry originates in a study of OX40 agonist ivuxolimab in advanced cancers. In the study overall: Ivuxolimab, an agonist antibody against OX40 (CD134), was given to patients. A history of anti-PD-1, anti-PD-L1 or anti-CTLA-4 therapy was acceptable, and approximately 40% had some.

CDR3 size: 14 residues. Germline lookup yields CDR1 LNHDA and CDR2 SQIVND (reference sequence). V dropped 5 bases and J dropped 5 bases, with 15 bases sitting between them. The rearrangement joins TRBV19 to TRBJ1-2; a possible D gene is TRBD1 (6 bases). The sequencing here drew on CD4+ or CD8+ T cells sorted from blood, taken in a trial of the OX40 agonist ivuxolimab. This sequence originates from an adult with an advanced solid tumor such as melanoma, head and neck, liver or kidney cancer. The CDR3 DNA follows: TGTGCCAGTAGTCCAGCAGGGGCACGTTATGGCTACACCTTC. It is translated as CASSPAGARYGYTF.